These T cell receptor beta chains were read from a single sample in a study of blood T cell repertoires in COVID-19. Method: immunoSEQ multiplex PCR; TCRdb's copy keeps in-frame clones and lacks some. Here the sample spans roughly 17,000 clones, 90% to 95% being singletons. The specimen was peripheral blood. These TCRs come from a human donor in a cohort sampled during active COVID-19. Both conserved end residues are part of each CDR3. Each record gives: clone size, J gene, V gene, D gene, CDR3 protein, CDR3 DNA. A D gene is named only where the DNA matches it firmly. Rows may omit the clone size; those that give it use once, few, many or a size class.

>once|TRBJ2-7|TRBV6-6|TRBD1
CASSYWGLGTDGEQYF
TGTGCCAGCAGTTACTGGGGCTTAGGGACAGATGGCGAGCAGTACTTC
>-|TRBJ2-7|TRBV27|TRBD2
CASSLVLAGAYEQYF
TGTGCCAGCAGTTTAGTTCTAGCGGGAGCCTACGAGCAGTACTTC
>-|TRBJ2-1|TRBV7-9|TRBD2
CASSRPSGSYNEQFF
TGTGCCAGCAGCCGCCCTAGCGGATCCTACAATGAGCAGTTCTTC
>-|TRBJ1-4|TRBV12-2|-
CASPPPLGEKLFF
TGTGCAAGTCCCCCCCCTCTAGGTGAAAAACTGTTTTTT
>once|TRBJ2-2|TRBV28|TRBD2
CASSFFAGGTGELFF
TGTGCCAGCAGTTTCTTTGCGGGAGGAACCGGGGAGCTGTTTTTT
>-|TRBJ2-2|TRBV11-2|TRBD1
CASSLGTGWNTGELFF
TGTGCCAGCAGCTTAGGGACAGGGTGGAACACCGGGGAGCTGTTTTTT
>once|TRBJ2-5|TRBV28|-
CASSLQGREGETQYF
TGTGCCAGCAGTTTACAGGGCAGGGAAGGAGAGACCCAGTACTTC
>-|TRBJ2-7|TRBV4-3|-
CASSQGGRGYYEQYF
TGCGCCAGCAGCCAAGGGGGCAGGGGATACTACGAGCAGTACTTC
>once|TRBJ1-5|TRBV2|-
CASRPGGGPQHF
TGTGCCAGCAGACCCGGGGGAGGGCCCCAGCATTTT
>-|TRBJ2-7|TRBV6-5|-
CASRTRGSSYEQYF
TGTGCCAGCAGGACTAGGGGCTCATCCTACGAGCAGTACTTC
>-|TRBJ1-5|TRBV4-3|TRBD1
CASSVTGSNQPQHF
TGCGCCAGCAGCGTGACAGGGAGCAATCAGCCCCAGCATTTT
>-|TRBJ2-1|TRBV18|-
CASSPLRGPLGSEQFF
TGTGCCAGCTCACCTCTGAGAGGGCCCTTAGGGAGTGAGCAGTTCTTC
>-|TRBJ1-3|TRBV7-2|TRBD1
CASSPFGTGGSGNTIYF
TGTGCCAGCAGCCCCTTCGGGACAGGGGGCTCTGGAAACACCATATATTTT
>-|TRBJ1-3|TRBV7-9|TRBD1
CASSGQGGGNTIYF
TGTGCCAGCTCGGGACAGGGTGGTGGGAACACCATATATTTT
>once|TRBJ1-6|TRBV27|TRBD1
CASSDGQGLTYNSPLHF
TGTGCCAGCAGTGATGGACAGGGGTTGACCTATAATTCACCCCTCCACTTT
>-|TRBJ2-7|TRBV5-4|-
CASSLGLTPYEQYF
TGTGCCAGCAGCTTAGGACTAACTCCCTACGAGCAGTACTTC
>-|TRBJ1-1|TRBV5-8|TRBD1
CASTLASGTGYEAFF
TGTGCCAGCACCTTGGCATCCGGGACAGGCTATGAAGCTTTCTTT
>once|TRBJ2-5|TRBV6-5|-
CASSPPSQETQYF
TGTGCCAGCAGTCCCCCTAGTCAAGAGACCCAGTACTTC
>-|TRBJ1-2|TRBV30|-
CAWNVGGGLDTF
TGTGCCTGGAACGTCGGGGGGGGCCTGGACACCTTC
>-|TRBJ2-1|TRBV6-4|-
CASSEVGNEQFF
TGTGCCAGCAGTGAAGTCGGCAATGAGCAGTTCTTC
>-|TRBJ1-1|TRBV11-1|-
CASSLGQVTEAFF
TGTGCCAGCAGCTTAGGACAGGTCACTGAAGCTTTCTTT
>-|TRBJ2-4|TRBV12-5|-
CASGFDPGVLTKNIQYF
TGTGCTAGTGGTTTTGACCCCGGGGTTTTGACCAAAAACATTCAGTACTTC
>-|TRBJ2-3|TRBV12-3/TRBV12-4|-
CASRWTGTDTQYF
TGTGCCAGCAGATGGACAGGCACAGATACGCAGTATTTT
>-|TRBJ2-3|TRBV9|-
CASSVSGPAPSSTDTQYF
TGTGCCAGCAGCGTTAGCGGTCCCGCGCCCTCTAGCACAGATACGCAGTATTTT
>-|TRBJ2-4|TRBV30|-
CAWSWTFDIQYF
TGTGCCTGGAGTTGGACATTCGACATTCAGTACTTC
>few|TRBJ1-5|TRBV3-1/TRBV3-2|-
CASSQGPDQPQHF
TGTGCCAGCAGCCAAGGCCCAGATCAGCCCCAGCATTTT
>-|TRBJ2-7|TRBV27|TRBD1
CASSSLGGTGKYEQYF
TGTGCCAGCAGTTCCCTCGGCGGGACAGGAAAATACGAGCAGTACTTC
>-|TRBJ1-5|TRBV2|-
CASSAPMEYNQPQHF
TGTGCCAGCAGTGCCCCCATGGAGTATAATCAGCCCCAGCATTTT
>-|TRBJ2-3|TRBV24-1|TRBD1
CATSDLKPGQGGIGTDTQYF
TGTGCCACCAGTGATCTGAAACCCGGACAGGGGGGGATAGGCACAGATACGCAGTATTTT
>-|TRBJ2-7|TRBV6-5|-
CASRAGAGEQYF
TGTGCCAGCAGGGCAGGGGCTGGGGAGCAGTACTTC
>-|TRBJ1-2|TRBV5-1|TRBD1
CASSLGDRVDYGYTF
TGCGCCAGCAGCTTGGGGGACAGGGTCGACTATGGCTACACCTTC
>-|TRBJ1-2|TRBV7-2|-
CASSPRDYGYGYTF
TGTGCCAGCAGCCCCCGAGACTATGGCTATGGCTACACCTTC
>-|TRBJ1-2|TRBV6-5|TRBD1
CASSPDRGRNYGYTF
TGTGCCAGCAGTCCAGACAGGGGGCGAAACTATGGCTACACCTTC